One and the same sample provided the 5 T cell receptor beta chains below, sequenced in a study of shared T cell receptors in the human thymus (TCRdb year 2021). The library was generated by the immunoSEQ multiplex PCR assay. TCRdb re-hosts the immuneACCESS table, in-frame sequences only. Its copies lack some clones; in the studies checked, an unresolved V gene accounts for under half of them, and the cause for the rest is not known. The sample table holds more than 550,000 clones, of which roughly 88% were seen once. Clones ranked in the top ten supply 0.0095% to 0.013% of the sample. The same data also went into a second study, on human thymus T cells.

Source material: thymocytes. The receptors were sampled from a girl under three years old with a congenital heart defect. Donor details come from another sample of the same person, matched by shared clones.

The chain is built from TRBV5-1 and TRBJ1-1, with TRBD1 matching 7 bases. Per the germline V gene, CDR1 is SGHRS and CDR2 is YFSETQ. The V segment lost 4 bases and the J segment 1 base; nucleotides outside the gene matches: 13. The CDR3 is 17 residues long. In nucleotides, the CDR3 is TGCGCCAGCAGCGTAGCCGCGGTGACAGGGAAGAACACTGAAGCTTTCTTT. Protein product: CASSVAAVTGKNTEAFF.

The chain uses TRBV25-1 and TRBJ2-7; maybe TRBD2 (7 bases). V lost 5 bases, J lost 0 bases, and 17 bases lay in between. Germline CDR1 reads MGHDK; CDR2 reads SYGVNS. The CDR3 sequence is 16 residues long. The CDR3 reads CASSREGGNSSYEQYF. The CDR3 nucleotides are TGTGCCAGCAGTAGGGAGGGGGGAAACTCCTCCTACGAGCAGTACTTC.

The chain couples TRBV9 to TRBJ1-1; D is perhaps TRBD1 (5 bases). Trimming removed 0 bases at V and 4 bases at J, with 10 bases between. Germline V CDR1 and CDR2: SGDLS, YYNGEE. The CDR3 covers 14 residues. The CDR3 loop is CASSVVGGGTEAFF. In DNA form, the CDR3 reads TGTGCCAGCAGCGTAGTGGGGGGTGGCACTGAAGCTTTCTTT.

This clone was seen a few times. The rearrangement joins TRBV2 to TRBJ2-1; 13 bases agree with TRBD2. The V and J ends lost 0 bases and 7 bases, in that order; junction bases with no gene match: 12. The germline gives CDR1 SNHLY, CDR2 FYNNEI. The CDR3 is made up of 19 amino acids. The CDR3 region has the DNA TGTGCCAGCAGTGAAGCACTAGCGGGGGGGCCTTCCGCGGGGAATGAGCAGTTCTTC. Translation: CASSEALAGGPSAGNEQFF.

The chain carries TRBV4-2 and TRBJ2-7; TRBD2 aligns across 7 bases. Looked up from germline, CDR1 is LGHNA and CDR2 is YNFKEQ. V lost 2 bases, J lost 1 base, and 17 bases stayed unmatched. The CDR3 has 19 amino acids. This chain's CDR3 is CASSQTGLGNSVYSYEQYF. For the CDR3, the DNA is TGTGCCAGCAGCCAAACAGGACTAGGGAATTCAGTGTATTCCTACGAGCAGTACTTC.